A single sample is the source of the 21 T cell receptor beta chains below, sequenced in a study of control samples from healthy donors and cancer patients. Libraries were prepared by immunoSEQ multiplex PCR; TCRdb keeps only in-frame clonotypes and omits some of them. In the table there are under 110,000 clones, around 88% of which are singletons. The sequenced sample was blood. These receptors originate from a man between 25 and 39 years old in good health.

This clone was seen a single time. CDR3 in DNA: TGTGCCAGCAGCGGGACGGGGAGTAGTGTCTACGAGCAGTACTTC. Protein product: CASSGTGSSVYEQYF. The J gene is TRBJ2-7, the V gene TRBV5-4; TRBD1 or TRBD2 may be the D gene (5 bases each). The germline V gene encodes CDR1 SGHNT and CDR2 YYREEE (reference sequence). Trimming left V 4 bases short and J 3 bases short, with 17 bases between. The CDR3 sequence is 15 residues long.

The genes are TRBV10-3 and TRBJ2-5; 8 bases are shared with TRBD1. The CDR3 runs to 14 residues. V was pared by 4 bases and J by 2 bases, with 3 bases of the junction left unmatched. Germline CDR1 ENHRY, CDR2 SYGVKD. DNA of the CDR3: TGTGCCATCAGTGGCGGACAGGGACAAGAGACCCAGTACTTC. Encoded protein: CAISGGQGQETQYF.

The genes are TRBV30 and TRBJ2-5, with TRBD2 identical over 10 bases. The CDR3 has 15 amino acids. The trim removed 2 bases at V and 5 bases at J, leaving 8 bases unmatched. Germline CDR1 is GTSNPN and CDR2 is SVGIG (reference sequence). For the CDR3, the DNA is TGTGCCTGGAGTAGCGGGGGGGCCGGTGGGGAGACCCAGTACTTC. The encoded protein is CAWSSGGAGGETQYF.

This chain links TRBV2 with TRBJ1-5; unclear D gene. This CDR3 is 13 amino acids long. Germline loops: CDR1 SNHLY, CDR2 FYNNEI. The V gene lost 4 bases and the J gene lost 3 bases, with 7 bases spanning the gap. The CDR3 here is CASSGDNNQPQHF. CDR3 sequence (DNA): TGTGCCAGCAGTGGTGACAACAATCAGCCCCAGCATTTT. The full variable domain, completed using reference TRBV2 and TRBJ1-5, is EPEVTQTPSHQVTQMGQEVILRCVPISNHLYFYWYRQILGQKVEFLVSFYNNEISEKSEIFDDQFSVERPDGSNFTLKIRSTKLEDSAMYFCASSGDNNQPQHFGDGTRLSIL.

This clone showed up just once. Other DNA sequences within the sample encode an identical CDR3. The rearrangement links TRBV5-1 to TRBJ2-3; D gene uncertain. Trimming took 0 bases from V and 3 from J, leaving 2 bases between them. The CDR3 has 12 amino acids. Germline CDR1 and CDR2: SGHRS and YFSETQ. The CDR3 spells CASSLETDTQYF. DNA for the CDR3: TGCGCCAGCAGCTTGGAGACAGATACGCAGTATTTT.

The chain combines TRBV28 with TRBJ2-3; 15 bases line up with TRBD2. Germline V lookup: CDR1 MDHEN, CDR2 SYDVKM. The CDR3 extends over 22 amino acids. Trimming cost V 1 base and J 6 bases; bases outside gene matches: 20. CDR3 protein: CASSLYFRQTIRTSGREDTQYF. DNA of the CDR3: TGTGCCAGCAGTTTATACTTCCGGCAGACTATTCGGACTAGCGGGAGGGAGGATACGCAGTATTTT.

This chain joins TRBV14 and TRBJ2-7; the D call may be TRBD1 or TRBD2 (5 bases each). This CDR3 is 17 amino acids long. Germline-derived CDR1 and CDR2 are SGHDN and FVKESK. Deletions cut 4 bases from V and 2 bases from J, with 21 bases between. CDR3 DNA sequence: TGTGCCAGCAGCCCCGGCTACCGGGGCCTTCTCCCCTACGAGCAGTACGTC. It is translated as CASSPGYRGLLPYEQYV.

J is TRBJ2-1 and V is TRBV7-9; no reliable D call. Germline values: CDR1 SEHNR, CDR2 FQNEAQ (reference sequence). Trimming removed 5 bases at V and 3 bases at J, with 14 bases between. The CDR3 loop spans 15 amino acids. CDR3 DNA sequence: TGTGCCAGCAGCCCCCCCGTCCGATTCTACAATGAGCAGTTCTTC. This encodes CASSPPVRFYNEQFF.

As for this clone: The DNA is omitted, as the CDR3 cannot be located on it reliably, and the CDR3 follows TCRdb's listing. The chain has TRBV7-9 and TRBJ1-2. Germline lookup yields CDR1 SEHNR and CDR2 FQNEAQ (reference sequence). Both ends counted, the CDR3 spans 13 residues. The CDR3 loop is CASSFGAGYGYTF.

The chain combines TRBV29-1 with TRBJ2-3; D unclear. CDR1 and CDR2 from the germline V gene are SQVTM and ANQGSEA. Trimming left V 8 bases short and J 3 bases short, with 21 bases between. This CDR3 comprises 15 residues. CDR3 sequence (DNA): TGCAGCTACACTGACCGGAGCATGGGGACAGATACGCAGTATTTT. It yields the protein CSYTDRSMGTDTQYF.

V and J are TRBV30 and TRBJ1-1; 7 nucleotides line up with TRBD1. The V gene's germline CDR1 is GTSNPN and CDR2 SVGIG (reference sequence). V shed 4 bases and J 0 bases; nucleotides not matched to a gene: 2. CDR3 length: 13 amino acids. CDR3 in DNA: TGTGCCTGGACGGGACAGCTGAACACTGAAGCTTTCTTT. Its protein product is CAWTGQLNTEAFF.

The chain uses TRBV28 and TRBJ1-5; the match to TRBD1 covers 8 bases. CDR3 size: 16 residues. CDR1 is MDHEN and CDR2 is SYDVKM in the germline V gene. Unmatched junction bases numbered 7, after V lost 6 bases and J lost 0 bases. The CDR3 reads CASRRVTGDSNQPQHF. CDR3 in DNA: TGTGCCAGCAGGAGAGTGACAGGGGATAGCAATCAGCCCCAGCATTTT.

This sequence joins TRBV7-2 and TRBJ1-1, with D tentatively TRBD1 (5 bases). The CDR3 sequence is 14 residues long. V lost 5 bases, J lost 1 base, and 11 bases lay in between. Germline V CDR1 and CDR2: SGHTA, FQGNSA. CDR3: CASSRRASNTEAFF. CDR3 nucleotides: TGTGCCAGCAGCCGCAGGGCGTCGAACACTGAAGCTTTCTTT. The variable domain in full, completed from reference TRBV7-2 and TRBJ1-1, reads GAGVSQSPSNKVTEKGKDVELRCDPISGHTALYWYRQSLGQGLEFLIYFQGNSAPDKSGLPSDRFSAERTGGSVSTLTIQRTQQEDSAVYLCASSRRASNTEAFFGQGTRLTVV.

This chain connects TRBV6-5 to TRBJ1-2; D uncertain. CDR1 and CDR2 (germline): MNHEY, SVGAGI. The V end lost 0 bases, the J end lost 0 bases, and 11 bases lay between the germline ends. The CDR3 extends over 16 amino acids. CDR3 loop: CASSYSTDVPNYGYTF. CDR3 DNA: TGTGCCAGCAGTTACTCGACGGATGTGCCTAACTATGGCTACACCTTC.

This clone was observed once. The chain has TRBV3-1 (or the pseudogene TRBV3-2) and TRBJ2-5; the D call may be TRBD1 or TRBD2 (6 bases each). In germline, CDR1 is LGHDT, CDR2 YNNKEL (reference sequence). V dropped 4 bases and J dropped 3 bases, with 18 bases sitting between them. CDR3 length: 16 amino acids. CDR3 sequence (DNA): TGTGCCAGCAGCCCGGGGGCGGCAGGGTGGGAAGAGACCCAGTACTTC. It specifies CASSPGAAGWEETQYF.

The chain is built from TRBV6-2 or TRBV6-3 and TRBJ1-2; no clear D gene. This CDR3 is built from 13 residues. Trimming removed 3 bases at V and 2 bases at J, with 7 bases between. Germline V CDR1 and CDR2: MNHEY, SVGEGT. The CDR3 is CASSYGENYGYTF. CDR3 coding DNA: TGTGCCAGCAGTTATGGAGAGAACTATGGCTACACCTTC.

The chain links TRBV6-5 to TRBJ2-3, with 8 bases lining up with TRBD1. The CDR3 is 15 residues long. Germline lookup yields CDR1 MNHEY and CDR2 SVGAGI. Losses at the gene ends were 2 bases for V and 3 bases for J; bases not matched to a gene: 4. The CDR3 sequence is CASSYLGQGTDTQYF. In DNA, the CDR3 is TGTGCCAGCAGTTACCTTGGACAGGGAACAGATACGCAGTATTTT.

The chain has TRBV10-1 and TRBJ2-1, with unresolved D. CDR1 is WNHNN and CDR2 is SYGVQD in the germline V gene (reference sequence). The CDR3 runs 14 residues. Trimming left V 0 bases short and J 3 bases short, with 6 bases between. CDR3 DNA: TGCGCCAGCAGTGAGTCGAACATCTACAATGAGCAGTTCTTC. Its protein is CASSESNIYNEQFF.

This clone has just one count. The gene calls are TRBV27 and TRBJ2-7, with unresolved D. Trimming shortened V by 10 bases and J by 0 bases, and 16 bases separated the two germline ends. Per the germline V gene, CDR1 is MNHEY and CDR2 is SMNVEV (reference sequence). This CDR3 has 14 amino acids. The CDR3 DNA reads as TGTGCCACCCGGGCAGGTGGTTTCTCCTACGAGCAGTACTTC. Translating it yields CATRAGGFSYEQYF.

V usage is TRBV5-1 and J usage is TRBJ2-3; 11 nucleotides line up with TRBD2. The CDR3 sequence is 15 residues long. The trim removed 2 bases at V and 5 bases at J, leaving 4 bases unmatched. Germline V gene sequence: CDR1 SGHRS, CDR2 YFSETQ. The CDR3: CASSFSGGVRDTQYF. The CDR3 bases are TGCGCCAGCAGCTTTAGCGGGGGGGTGCGAGATACGCAGTATTTT.

The chain has TRBV7-2 and TRBJ2-1; 10 bases align to TRBD2. CDR1 is SGHTA, CDR2 FQGNSA, per germline. This CDR3 spans 16 amino acids. Trimming removed 5 bases from V and 4 bases from J; junction bases left unmatched: 8. CDR3 region: CASSRSGRTNYNEQFF. The DNA for the CDR3 is TGTGCCAGCAGCCGTAGCGGGAGGACCAATTACAATGAGCAGTTCTTC.